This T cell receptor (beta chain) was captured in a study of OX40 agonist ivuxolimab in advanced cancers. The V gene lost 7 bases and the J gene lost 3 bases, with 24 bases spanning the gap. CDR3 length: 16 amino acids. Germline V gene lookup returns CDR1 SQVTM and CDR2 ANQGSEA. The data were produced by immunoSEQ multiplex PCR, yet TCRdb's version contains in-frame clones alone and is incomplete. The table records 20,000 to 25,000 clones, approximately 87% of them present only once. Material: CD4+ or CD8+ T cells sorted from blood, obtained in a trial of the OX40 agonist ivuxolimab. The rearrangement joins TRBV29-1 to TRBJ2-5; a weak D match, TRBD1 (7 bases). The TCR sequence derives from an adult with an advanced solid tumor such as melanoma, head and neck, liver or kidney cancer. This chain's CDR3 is CSAQGGPGIPEETQYF. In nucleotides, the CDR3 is TGCAGCGCTCAGGGGGGCCCCGGGATCCCTGAAGAGACCCAGTACTTC.